The present entry profiles one T cell receptor beta chain with its context. This CDR3 region has 16 residues. CDR1 and CDR2 (germline): SGHDN, FVKESK. V dropped 4 bases and J dropped 3; count of bases not matched to a gene: 5. This entry belongs to a study of PD-L1 blockade in urothelial cancer. Only in-frame clones appear in the TCRdb table, and some are missing; sequencing was by immunoSEQ multiplex PCR. The sample records approximately 100,000 clones, approximately 85% being singletons. V and J are TRBV14 and TRBJ1-6; 8 bases fit TRBD1. The receptor was isolated from a man over 45 with urothelial cancer. The input for sequencing was PBMCs, taken around atezolizumab (anti-PD-L1) treatment. CDR3 in amino acids: CASSPRTGHYNSPLHF. The CDR3 DNA reads as TGTGCCAGCAGCCCCCGGACAGGGCACTATAATTCACCCCTCCACTTT. The entire variable domain, with the rest obtained from reference TRBV14 and TRBJ1-6, is as follows: EAGVTQFPSHSVIEKGQTVTLRCDPISGHDNLYWYRRVMGKEIKFLLHFVKESKQDESGMPNNRFLAERTGGTYSTLKVQPAELEDSGVYFCASSPRTGHYNSPLHFGNGTRLTVT.